Following are 30 T cell receptor beta chains from one sample sequenced in a study of blood T cell repertoires in COVID-19. The protocol was immunoSEQ multiplex PCR, while the TCRdb copy is restricted to in-frame clones and leaves out a portion. The table includes over 90,000 clones, more than 85% detected once. The source material was peripheral blood. Receptors were obtained from a man aged 18 to 29 with acute or convalescent COVID-19.

J is TRBJ1-4 and V is TRBV5-1; 7 nucleotides match TRBD1. The germline CDR1 and CDR2 sequences are SGHRS and YFSETQ. J gave up 7 bases and V 3 bases, and 12 bases lay outside the gene matches. This CDR3 is built from 16 residues. CDR3 loop: CASSSPGGGGGEKLFF. CDR3 in DNA: TGCGCCAGCAGCTCCCCAGGAGGGGGCGGTGGTGAAAAACTGTTTTTT.

In this sample, this clone turned up a few times. The gene calls are TRBV6-5 and TRBJ2-3, with TRBD2 matching 10 bases. Trimming cost V 10 bases and J 4 bases; bases outside gene matches: 8. Germline V gene data show CDR1 as MNHEY and CDR2 as SVGAGI. CDR3 length equals 14 residues. The DNA for the CDR3 is TGTGCCACCCTGGCTAGCGGGGGCCCAGATACGCAGTATTTT. Translation: CATLASGGPDTQYF.

The CDR3 here is CASSQSGQGRGDSGANVLTF. The DNA for the CDR3 is TGCGCCAGCAGTCAGTCGGGACAGGGCCGCGGGGACTCTGGGGCCAACGTCCTGACTTTC. This rearrangement joins TRBV23-1 to TRBJ2-6; TRBD1 matches 9 bases. TRBV23-1 carries the ORF label, with uncertain function. This CDR3 comprises 20 residues. The junction had 12 bases not matched to a gene; V was cut back by 3 bases and J by 0 bases.

V gene TRBV5-5 combines with J gene TRBJ1-1, with a weak D call TRBD1 (5 bases). The length of the CDR3 is 15 residues. Trimming cost V 4 bases and J 3 bases, with 16 bases left between them. CDR1 and CDR2 from the germline V gene are SGHKS and YYEKEE (reference sequence). The CDR3 DNA reads TGTGCCAGCAGCCCCCCTCGGGGAGGGGACACTGAAGCTTTCTTT. Protein: CASSPPRGGDTEAFF.

This rearrangement joins TRBV7-2 to TRBJ1-1, with D hard to call. V lost 3 bases to trimming and J lost 5 bases, with 13 bases between them. Germline V CDR1 and CDR2: SGHTA, FQGNSA. The CDR3 length is 14 residues. CDR3 coding DNA: TGTGCCAGCAGCTTGAGTTTGTCAGGTACTGAAGCTTTCTTT. As protein: CASSLSLSGTEAFF. The full variable domain, completed using reference TRBV7-2 and TRBJ1-1, is GAGVSQSPSNKVTEKGKDVELRCDPISGHTALYWYRQSLGQGLEFLIYFQGNSAPDKSGLPSDRFSAERTGGSVSTLTIQRTQQEDSAVYLCASSLSLSGTEAFFGQGTRLTVV.

This clone was observed a few times. The V gene is TRBV19, the J gene TRBJ2-4; 7 nucleotides agree with TRBD1. The CDR3 contains 15 residues. CDR1 is LNHDA, CDR2 SQIVND, per germline (reference sequence). V was pared by 7 bases and J by 3 bases, with 9 bases of the junction left unmatched. The CDR3 sequence is CASIKGGGGKNIQYF. CDR3 sequence (DNA): TGTGCCAGTATCAAAGGGGGCGGAGGCAAAAACATTCAGTACTTC.

V and J are TRBV27 and TRBJ2-1; 9 bases agree with TRBD1. The CDR3 is made up of 16 amino acids. Trimming cost V 4 bases and J 6 bases; bases outside gene matches: 10. CDR1 MNHEY and CDR2 SMNVEV come from the germline V gene (reference sequence). Here the CDR3 reads CASSWAGTGRGNEQFF. CDR3 sequence (DNA): TGTGCCAGCAGTTGGGCCGGGACAGGGAGGGGCAATGAGCAGTTCTTC.

The chain is built from TRBV30 and TRBJ1-2; D unclear. CDR1 is GTSNPN and CDR2 is SVGIG in the germline V gene (reference sequence). The CDR3 is 14 amino acids. V was pared by 5 bases and J by 0 bases, with 13 bases between. CDR3 sequence reads: CAWAEPLANYGYTF. CDR3 nucleotide sequence: TGTGCCTGGGCTGAGCCCCTAGCTAACTATGGCTACACCTTC.

This chain uses TRBV13 with TRBJ2-7, with TRBD2 matching over 16 bases. After removal of 5 bases from V and 7 bases from J, the junction contained 17 bases not matched to a gene. Germline loops: CDR1 PRHDT, CDR2 FYEKMQ (reference sequence). This CDR3 contains 19 residues. This chain's CDR3 is CASSLLGLAGGPVSREQYF. The CDR3 DNA reads TGTGCCAGCAGCCTCTTGGGACTAGCGGGAGGGCCTGTAAGCAGGGAGCAGTACTTC.

The CDR3 DNA reads TGTGCCAGCAGCCGATCACTAAATAGCAATCAGCCCCAGCATTTT. Translated, it gives CASSRSLNSNQPQHF. The chain couples TRBV2 to TRBJ1-5; D is unresolved. V was trimmed by 6 bases and J by 0 bases, leaving 12 bases between them. The CDR3 is made up of 15 amino acids. Germline V gene sequence: CDR1 SNHLY, CDR2 FYNNEI. Supplemented by reference TRBV2 and TRBJ1-5, the full variable domain reads EPEVTQTPSHQVTQMGQEVILRCVPISNHLYFYWYRQILGQKVEFLVSFYNNEISEKSEIFDDQFSVERPDGSNFTLKIRSTKLEDSAMYFCASSRSLNSNQPQHFGDGTRLSIL.

This rearrangement joins TRBV7-6 to TRBJ1-1; 9 bases agree with TRBD1. Trimming removed 5 bases from V and 2 bases from J; junction bases left unmatched: 12. Germline lookup yields CDR1 SGHVS and CDR2 FNYEAQ. The CDR3 has 17 residues. Written as DNA, the CDR3 is TGTGCCAGCAGCCCCCTACCCACGACAGGGGGAAACACTGAAGCTTTCTTT. Its translation: CASSPLPTTGGNTEAFF.

This rearrangement joins TRBV14 to TRBJ2-2, with 7 nucleotides matching TRBD1. V dropped 5 bases and J dropped 6; count of bases not matched to a gene: 9. The length of the CDR3 is 15 residues. The V gene's germline CDR1 is SGHDN and CDR2 FVKESK. The CDR3 nucleotides are TGTGCCAGCAGCAAACGACAGGGTTGGGCCGGGGAGCTGTTTTTT. It encodes CASSKRQGWAGELFF.

This chain links TRBV21-1 with TRBJ1-3. TRBV21-1 is a pseudogene locus. This CDR3 is 19 amino acids long. CDR3: CASSKAGDVPGDSGNTIYF. The DNA of the CDR3 is TGTGCCAGCAGCAAAGCTGGCGATGTTCCGGGAGACTCTGGAAACACCATATATTTT.

This clone was counted a single time. This chain connects TRBV24-1 to TRBJ2-3; maybe TRBD2 (6 bases). Germline CDR1 reads KGHDR; CDR2 reads SFDVKD. CDR3 size: 17 residues. The ends were cut back, 0 bases at V and 2 bases at J, with 14 bases in the middle. The CDR3 protein is CATSDLQRGASTDTQYF. For the CDR3, the DNA is TGTGCCACCAGTGATTTGCAACGCGGGGCTTCCACAGATACGCAGTATTTT.

The genes are TRBV19 and TRBJ1-4; TRBD1 matches at 8 bases. J lost 8 bases, V lost 0 bases, and 5 bases had no gene match. Germline CDR1 and CDR2: LNHDA and SQIVND (reference sequence). The CDR3 runs to 15 residues. In nucleotides, the CDR3 is TGTGCCAGTAGTATAGATGGCACAGGGGGAGAAAAACTGTTTTTT. Translating gives CASSIDGTGGEKLFF.

This chain joins TRBV6-5 and TRBJ1-1; D perhaps matches TRBD1 (6 bases). V was trimmed by 2 bases and J by 0 bases, leaving 10 bases between them. The CDR3 sequence is 15 residues long. Germline values: CDR1 MNHEY, CDR2 SVGAGI. The CDR3, as DNA: TGTGCCAGCAGTTACCCAGGGGCCATGAACACTGAAGCTTTCTTT. Translation gives CASSYPGAMNTEAFF.

V and J are TRBV29-1 and TRBJ2-3; D gene unclear. The CDR3 is 12 amino acids. The V gene's germline CDR1 is SQVTM and CDR2 ANQGSEA. V was clipped by 4 bases and J by 2 bases, with 7 bases between them. CDR3 sequence (DNA): TGCAGCGTTGCCGGGTCCACAGATACGCAGTATTTT. Its protein is CSVAGSTDTQYF.

The V gene is TRBV7-9, the J gene TRBJ2-7, with D perhaps matching TRBD1 (6 bases). Trimming took 0 bases from V and 5 from J, leaving 11 bases between them. The CDR3 has 14 amino acids. Germline V gene data show CDR1 as SEHNR and CDR2 as FQNEAQ (reference sequence). The CDR3 region has the DNA TGTGCCAGCAGCTTAGCGGGGGCCAGGGACGAGCAGTACTTC. Its translation: CASSLAGARDEQYF.

This clone was recorded a few times. This chain joins TRBV14 and TRBJ1-2; D uncertain. This CDR3 region has 13 residues. Trimming removed 0 bases from V and 10 bases from J, with 12 bases in between. CDR1 and CDR2 from the germline V gene are SGHDN and FVKESK. The CDR3 DNA sequence: TGTGCCAGCAGCCAAGATTGGCGGGCCATCTACACCTTC. This encodes CASSQDWRAIYTF.

The rearrangement joins TRBV19 to TRBJ1-1, with a weak D call TRBD1 (6 bases). Germline lookup yields CDR1 LNHDA and CDR2 SQIVND (reference sequence). The CDR3 is made up of 15 amino acids. Trimming pared 7 bases from V and 5 bases from J, leaving 20 bases between. For the CDR3, the DNA is TGTGCCAGTACTTCCCCAGGGGTTGGTAGGACTGAAGCTTTCTTT. This codes for CASTSPGVGRTEAFF.

This clone came up once. This chain links TRBV5-1 with TRBJ2-7; D unclear. The CDR3 sequence is 13 residues long. Trimming stripped 3 bases from V and 3 bases from J, with 10 bases between. Germline assignment: CDR1 SGHRS and CDR2 YFSETQ. The CDR3 loop reads CASSSESLYEQYF. In DNA form, the CDR3 reads TGCGCCAGCAGCTCGGAGTCTCTCTACGAGCAGTACTTC.

The chain joins TRBV18 to TRBJ1-2, with 8 positions matching TRBD1. The germline CDR1 and CDR2 sequences are KGHSH and LQKENI. The CDR3 sequence is 16 residues long. V shed 2 bases and J 4 bases; nucleotides not matched to a gene: 9. The CDR3 reads CASSPSFGQGTYGYTF. CDR3 coding DNA: TGTGCCAGCTCACCAAGTTTCGGACAGGGTACCTATGGCTACACCTTC.

The chain combines TRBV10-3 with TRBJ1-2, with D possibly TRBD1 on 6 matching bases. The CDR3 is 15 residues long. V lost 2 bases, J lost 8 bases, and 18 bases lay in between. In germline, CDR1 is ENHRY, CDR2 SYGVKD. CDR3 loop: CAISEGRRSGEGYTF. The CDR3 nucleotides read TGTGCCATCAGTGAGGGACGCCGTTCAGGGGAAGGCTACACCTTC.

This chain uses TRBV6-5 with TRBJ1-1; possibly TRBD1 for D (6 bases). The CDR3 sequence is 12 residues long. The ends were cut back, 7 bases at V and 4 bases at J, with 10 bases in the middle. Germline loops: CDR1 MNHEY, CDR2 SVGAGI. The CDR3 loop is CASKEQGTEAFF. In DNA, the CDR3 is TGTGCCAGCAAAGAACAGGGCACTGAAGCTTTCTTT.

The CDR3: CASSDSASAGNEQFF. The CDR3 DNA sequence: TGTGCCAGCAGTGACAGCGCTAGCGCTGGCAATGAGCAGTTCTTC. V usage is TRBV6-1 and J usage is TRBJ2-1; D might be TRBD2 (6 bases). The CDR3 loop spans 15 amino acids. Germline V gene sequence: CDR1 MNHNS, CDR2 SASEGT. The V end lost 3 bases, the J end lost 6 bases, and 15 bases lay between the germline ends.

This chain uses TRBV5-1 with TRBJ1-2; 10 bases are a match to TRBD1. Germline values: CDR1 SGHRS, CDR2 YFSETQ. The trim removed 7 bases at V and 7 bases at J, leaving 25 bases unmatched. This CDR3 is 19 amino acids long. The CDR3 nucleotides are TGCGCCAGCGACCCGGGACAGGGGAGTTCTGCAGCCATTAAGGGTGGCTACACCTTC. Encoded protein: CASDPGQGSSAAIKGGYTF.

The chain has TRBV9 and TRBJ1-6; a weak D match, TRBD1 (5 bases). Deletions cut 7 bases from V and 5 bases from J, with 19 bases between. The CDR3 is 16 amino acids. Germline V gene sequence: CDR1 SGDLS, CDR2 YYNGEE. CDR3 residues: CASGGLGTANNSPLHF. In DNA form, the CDR3 reads TGTGCCAGCGGGGGACTTGGGACGGCGAATAATTCACCCCTCCACTTT.

The chain links TRBV5-1 to TRBJ2-7; TRBD1 matches at 9 bases. The ends lost 5 bases at V and 0 bases at J; junction bases unmatched: 15. Germline CDR1 is SGHRS and CDR2 is YFSETQ. There are 18 residues in the CDR3. DNA of the CDR3: TGCGCCAGCAGTCAACGTCCGGGACAGGGAGGCCTCTCCTACGAGCAGTACTTC. This translates into CASSQRPGQGGLSYEQYF.

The V gene is TRBV10-3, the J gene TRBJ2-1; the match to TRBD1 covers 9 bases. The CDR3 length is 16 residues. V was clipped by 2 bases and J by 6 bases; unmatched bases: 8. Germline V gene sequence: CDR1 ENHRY, CDR2 SYGVKD. CDR3 region: CAISEPRQGVVNEQFF. CDR3 nucleotides: TGTGCCATCAGTGAGCCAAGACAGGGGGTGGTCAATGAGCAGTTCTTC.

The chain is built from TRBV14 and TRBJ2-1, with a weak D call TRBD2 (6 bases). CDR1 and CDR2 (germline): SGHDN, FVKESK. V gave up 0 bases and J gave up 2 bases, with 14 bases separating them. CDR3 length equals 17 residues. This chain's CDR3 is CASSQDRAGRPYNEQFF. CDR3 nucleotides: TGTGCCAGCAGCCAAGATCGGGCGGGACGCCCCTACAATGAGCAGTTCTTC.